The next 22 T cell receptor beta chains were all read from a single sample in a study of low-dose radiotherapy and immunotherapy resistance in tumors (dated by TCRdb to between 2022 and 2023). The time point label for this specimen denotes: before trial treatment. Instrument on record: Illumina MiniSeq. Superscript III and a set of TRAV- and TRBV-specific primers were used to synthesize first-strand cDNA, so that both TCRalpha and TCRbeta chains were covered. TCRs were amplified with Phusion for about 18 PCR cycles using a constant-region primer together with the adapter attached to the V primers. TCRdb trimmed public reads at Q25 via fastp, called clones via MiXCR and kept in-frame beta chains. Every CDR3 protein is listed once, alongside the most common genes and DNA of its rows. The sample table records about 89,000 distinct CDR3 sequences; 9.4% of these occur just once. Around 0.96% of the sample lies in the top ten.

The sequenced sample was PBMCs, obtained before treatment. The receptors here all came from a male donor with prostate cancer.

This clonotype has at least ten counts. The V and J genes are TRBV7-9 and TRBJ2-3; TRBD2 agrees at 9 bases. CDR1 and CDR2 from the germline V gene are SEHNR and FQNEAQ (reference sequence). CDR3 length equals 16 residues. The ends lost 7 bases at V and 2 bases at J; junction bases unmatched: 10. The CDR3 coding sequence is TGTGCCAGCACCTCATTTAGCGGGAGTTTCACAGATACGCAGTATTTT. Protein product: CASTSFSGSFTDTQYF.

This clonotype appeared many times. The chain uses TRBV5-1 and TRBJ2-6, with unresolved D. Trimming left V 4 bases short and J 1 base short, with 9 bases between. The CDR3 length is 15 residues. Germline V gene lookup returns CDR1 SGHRS and CDR2 YFSETQ. The CDR3 region has the DNA TGCGCCAGCAGCGACCAGAGGTCTGGGGCCAACGTCCTGACTTTC. Protein sequence: CASSDQRSGANVLTF.

This clonotype was counted at least ten times. This rearrangement joins TRBV20-1 to TRBJ2-7, with a possible D match to TRBD2 (6 bases). V was clipped by 0 bases and J by 2 bases, with 17 bases between them. Germline V CDR1 and CDR2: DFQATT, SNEGSKA (reference sequence). The CDR3 has 16 amino acids. CDR3 in DNA: TGCAGTGCTAGAGAAATTGGGTCGGGGACTGCCTACGAGCAGTACTTC. Its protein product is CSAREIGSGTAYEQYF.

This clonotype was recorded at least ten times. The rearrangement joins TRBV12-3 or TRBV12-4 to TRBJ1-5; D ambiguous. This CDR3 spans 13 amino acids. Trimming shortened V by 2 bases and J by 7 bases, and 9 bases separated the two germline ends. In DNA form, the CDR3 reads TGTGCCAGCAGTTTAACCCCCATCCAGCCCCAGCATTTT. This sequence encodes CASSLTPIQPQHF.

By share, this clonotype counts as medium-sized (0.01 to 0.1%). The rearrangement uses TRBV28 and TRBJ2-7, with TRBD2 matching 7 bases. Germline V CDR1 and CDR2: MDHEN, SYDVKM. The junction had 12 bases not matched to a gene; V was cut back by 7 bases and J by 6 bases. The CDR3 has 14 residues. CDR3 nucleotide sequence: TGTGCCAGCACCCTTAGCGGGTCCCCTCCCGAGCAGTACTTC. Translating gives CASTLSGSPPEQYF.

In this sample, this clonotype turned up many times. V and J are TRBV12-3 or TRBV12-4 and TRBJ2-3; 8 bases match TRBD1. This CDR3 region has 14 residues. The V gene end was trimmed by 6 bases and the J gene end by 1 base; junction bases not matched to a gene: 3. CDR3 protein: CASSQDRGTDTQYF. The CDR3 DNA sequence: TGTGCCAGCAGCCAGGACAGGGGCACAGATACGCAGTATTTT.

This clonotype was picked up many times. This rearrangement joins TRBV29-1 to TRBJ2-2; unclear D gene. The ends were cut back, 2 bases at V and 4 bases at J, with 14 bases in the middle. The CDR3 consists of 15 residues. CDR1 SQVTM and CDR2 ANQGSEA come from the germline V gene. CDR3 DNA sequence: TGCAGCGTTGAACGGTCATGGGAAGGCACCGGGGAGCTGTTTTTT. Its protein is CSVERSWEGTGELFF.

Ten or more counts support this clonotype. The V and J genes are TRBV7-2 and TRBJ1-4; TRBD1 might be the D (6 bases). The CDR3 spans 14 residues. The germline V and J ends were trimmed by 5 bases and 2 bases, with 9 bases remaining between them. Germline V gene sequence: CDR1 SGHTA, CDR2 FQGNSA. As DNA, the CDR3 is TGTGCCAGCAGCCGACAGGCGACTAATGAAAAACTGTTTTTT. Translating it yields CASSRQATNEKLFF.

This clonotype was observed at least ten times. This rearrangement joins TRBV6-5 to TRBJ1-5, with D possibly matching TRBD1 (6 bases). There are 13 residues in the CDR3. V was clipped by 5 bases and J by 4 bases, with 9 bases between them. Looked up from germline, CDR1 is MNHEY and CDR2 is SVGAGI. The CDR3 DNA reads TGTGCCAGCAGTGGACAGCAGAATCAGCCCCAGCATTTT. It specifies CASSGQQNQPQHF.

This clonotype has ten or more counts. This sequence joins TRBV7-9 and TRBJ2-4; 7 bases are shared with TRBD2. This CDR3 has 13 amino acids. V lost 1 base to trimming and J lost 8 bases; unmatched junction nucleotides: 2. Germline V gene sequence: CDR1 SEHNR, CDR2 FQNEAQ (reference sequence). CDR3 DNA sequence: TGTGCCAGCAGCTTAGGCGGGGGAGACATTCAGTACTTC. Translated: CASSLGGGDIQYF.

The sample holds many counts of this clonotype. The rearrangement joins TRBV4-3 to TRBJ1-5; 7 positions agree with TRBD1. The CDR3 loop spans 16 amino acids. Germline V lookup: CDR1 LGHNA, CDR2 YSLEER. The V and J ends lost 0 bases and 2 bases, in that order; junction bases with no gene match: 4. In nucleotides, the CDR3 is TGCGCCAGCAGCCAAGATAGCGGGACAGGCAATCAGCCCCAGCATTTT. Protein sequence: CASSQDSGTGNQPQHF.

This clonotype occurred many times. The J gene is TRBJ1-1, the V gene TRBV5-1; D gene ambiguous. Germline CDR1 reads SGHRS; CDR2 reads YFSETQ. The CDR3 runs 15 residues. The V gene lost 0 bases and the J gene lost 0 bases, with 9 bases spanning the gap. The CDR3 DNA reads TGCGCCAGCAGCTTGGATCGAGGGCTGAACACTGAAGCTTTCTTT. It specifies CASSLDRGLNTEAFF. The variable domain in full, with the rest retrieved from reference TRBV5-1 and TRBJ1-1, is KAGVTQTPRYLIKTRGQQVTLSCSPISGHRSVSWYQQTPGQGLQFLFEYFSETQRNKGNFPGRFSGRQFSNSRSEMNVSTLELGDSALYLCASSLDRGLNTEAFFGQGTRLTVV.

This clonotype has at least ten counts. This chain connects TRBV5-6 to TRBJ2-2; 9 nucleotides match TRBD1. Germline V lookup: CDR1 SGHDT, CDR2 YYEEEE. This CDR3 has 17 amino acids. With 3 bases clipped from V and 8 bases from J, the junction kept 14 bases outside the gene matches. CDR3 sequence reads: CASSSPAGTGIVGELFF. The CDR3 DNA follows: TGTGCCAGCAGCTCACCAGCCGGGACAGGGATTGTAGGGGAGCTGTTTTTT.

The sample holds many counts of this clonotype. The rearrangement links TRBV29-1 to TRBJ2-7, with TRBD1 matching 7 bases. J lost 2 bases, V lost 5 bases, and 6 bases had no gene match. Germline V gene lookup returns CDR1 SQVTM and CDR2 ANQGSEA. The CDR3 has 13 amino acids. Here the CDR3 DNA reads TGCAGCGTTTTACAGGGGAAAGCCTACGAGCAGTACTTC. It yields the protein CSVLQGKAYEQYF.

This clonotype was recorded at least ten times. The chain has TRBV28 and TRBJ2-5; 11 nucleotides line up with TRBD1. Trimming took 5 bases from V and 3 from J; bases not matched to a gene: 5. The CDR3 covers 15 residues. Looked up from germline, CDR1 is MDHEN and CDR2 is SYDVKM. The CDR3 loop reads CASSAGTGGKETQYF. The CDR3 nucleotides are TGTGCCAGCAGTGCCGGGACAGGGGGAAAAGAGACCCAGTACTTC.

This clonotype was recorded at least ten times. V and J are TRBV13 and TRBJ2-1; TRBD2 matches 14 bases. V lost 0 bases to trimming and J lost 0 bases; unmatched junction nucleotides: 16. The CDR3 is made up of 23 amino acids. Germline CDR1 and CDR2: PRHDT and FYEKMQ (reference sequence). The DNA of the CDR3 is TGTGCCAGCAGCTTAGGTTGGCCAGGGGGGGGGACTAGCGGGAGACCCTCCTACAATGAGCAGTTCTTC. Translating it yields CASSLGWPGGGTSGRPSYNEQFF. Full variable domain (remainder filled in from reference TRBV13 and TRBJ2-1): AAGVIQSPRHLIKEKRETATLKCYPIPRHDTVYWYQQGPGQDPQFLISFYEKMQSDKGSIPDRFSAQQFSDYHSELNMSSLELGDSALYFCASSLGWPGGGTSGRPSYNEQFFGPGTRLTVL.

This clonotype was observed many times. The chain employs TRBV19 and TRBJ1-2; D is unresolved. The CDR3 sequence is 15 residues long. V lost 4 bases and J lost 4, with 16 bases in between. Germline CDR1 is LNHDA and CDR2 is SQIVND (reference sequence). As DNA, the CDR3 is TGTGCCAGTAGTACGACGCGGCGTGACGGCTATGGCTACACCTTC. Its protein product is CASSTTRRDGYGYTF.

In its sample, this clonotype was seen a few times. A read error likely explains this, since a far larger clone differs by one base. V is TRBV28 and J is TRBJ2-1; 12 bases match TRBD2. This CDR3 region has 15 residues. With 7 bases clipped from V and 10 bases from J, the junction kept 11 bases outside the gene matches. CDR1 and CDR2 from the germline V gene are MDHEN and SYDVKM. The CDR3 region is CASIPRTSGIPEQFF. The CDR3 DNA follows: TGTGCCAGCATCCCAAGGACTAGCGGGATCCCCGAGCAGTTCTTC.

A remark on this clonotype: This likely reflects a read error, since a far larger clone is one base away. V is TRBV29-1 and J is TRBJ2-7, with 10 positions matching TRBD2. Losses at the gene ends were 2 bases for V and 7 bases for J; bases not matched to a gene: 5. This CDR3 has 13 residues. Germline V CDR1 and CDR2: SQVTM, ANQGSEA. The CDR3 DNA follows: TGCAGCGTTGAAAGGACTAGCGGAACTGAGCAGTACTTC. Translating it yields CSVERTSGTEQYF.

There are many counts of this clonotype. This rearrangement joins TRBV9 to TRBJ2-1, with 8 bases aligning to TRBD2. In germline, CDR1 is SGDLS, CDR2 YYNGEE. V gave up 0 bases and J gave up 1 base; unmatched junction bases: 9. This CDR3 contains 18 residues. CDR3 in DNA: TGTGCCAGCAGCGTAGCCGGAGCGGGAGTAGGGTCCTACAATGAGCAGTTCTTC. This codes for CASSVAGAGVGSYNEQFF.

In this sample, this clonotype turned up many times. The chain joins TRBV2 to TRBJ2-7, with 7 bases identical to TRBD2. The CDR3 is 14 amino acids. J lost 3 bases, V lost 4 bases, and 6 bases had no gene match. The germline V gene has CDR1 SNHLY and CDR2 FYNNEI. CDR3 coding DNA: TGTGCCAGCAGTGCGGGGGGTTGGGGCTACGAGCAGTACTTC. Its translation is CASSAGGWGYEQYF.

This clonotype showed up many times. V is TRBV7-2 and J is TRBJ2-4; a weak D match, TRBD1 (5 bases). V shed 0 bases and J shed 8 bases, with 14 bases lying between them. CDR3 length: 15 amino acids. CDR1 is SGHTA and CDR2 is FQGNSA in the germline V gene. The chain's CDR3 is CASSLAGTQGDIQYF. The CDR3 DNA reads as TGTGCCAGCAGCTTAGCGGGAACCCAAGGGGACATTCAGTACTTC.